Reported below is one TCR beta chain. Assay: immunoSEQ multiplex PCR; the TCRdb copy retains only in-frame clones and omits some. In the table there are roughly 180,000 clones, approximately 84% of which are singletons. The record originates from a study of cytotoxic CD8 clonotypes in ibrutinib-treated CLL. The receptor was derived from a human donor with chronic lymphocytic leukemia. The material sequenced was PBMCs, taken after 24 months of ibrutinib treatment.

The CDR3 loop reads CASSYLAGGPRTDTQYF. CDR3 DNA sequence: TGTGCCAGCAGCTATTTAGCGGGAGGGCCACGCACAGATACGCAGTATTTT. This chain links TRBV5-4 with TRBJ2-3, with TRBD2 matching 11 bases. This CDR3 comprises 17 residues. Germline V gene lookup returns CDR1 SGHNT and CDR2 YYREEE (reference sequence). Trimming at V came to 3 bases and at J to 1 base, leaving 7 bases not matched to a gene. Drawing the rest from reference TRBV5-4 and TRBJ2-3, the complete variable domain is ETGVTQSPTHLIKTRGQQVTLRCSSQSGHNTVSWYQQALGQGPQFIFQYYREEENGRGNFPPRFSGLQFPNYSSELNVNALELDDSALYLCASSYLAGGPRTDTQYFGPGTRLTVL.